A single sample is the source of the 10 T cell receptor beta chains below, sequenced in a study of T cell responses to AZD1222 COVID-19 vaccine. Data came from immunoSEQ multiplex PCR; TCRdb stores just in-frame clones and leaves some out. The sample holds over 85,000 clones; just under 95% are singletons and the top ten take 2% to 2.5%. This specimen consisted of peripheral blood, obtained 28 days after the second AZD1222 dose. The receptor set was obtained from an adult who received the AZD1222 COVID-19 vaccine.

V is TRBV27 and J is TRBJ2-1; 8 positions match TRBD1. CDR1 is MNHEY and CDR2 is SMNVEV in the germline V gene (reference sequence). The CDR3 runs to 16 residues. After removal of 1 base from V and 7 bases from J, the junction contained 9 bases not matched to a gene. DNA for the CDR3: TGTGCCAGCAGTTTATTTTTCGGGACAGGTTCAAATGAGCAGTTCTTC. It codes for CASSLFFGTGSNEQFF.

The chain links TRBV6-5 to TRBJ1-1, with D perhaps matching TRBD1 (5 bases). This CDR3 has 12 amino acids. The V end was cut by 6 bases, the J end by 11 bases, with 16 bases between. Per the germline V gene, CDR1 is MNHEY and CDR2 is SVGAGI. The CDR3 protein is CASRRGREVAFF. The CDR3 nucleotides are TGTGCCAGCAGGCGGGGGAGGGAAGTCGCTTTCTTT.

V is TRBV4-1 and J is TRBJ2-5, with 8 nucleotides matching TRBD2. Germline V gene lookup returns CDR1 MGHRA and CDR2 YSYEKL. This CDR3 has 15 amino acids. V was clipped by 1 base and J by 4 bases; unmatched bases: 5. CDR3 amino acids: CASSQAGGGIETQYF. CDR3 nucleotides: TGCGCCAGCAGCCAAGCTGGCGGGGGGATAGAGACCCAGTACTTC.

V and J are TRBV20-1 and TRBJ2-1, with D uncertain. This CDR3 is built from 11 residues. V was trimmed by 2 bases and J by 4 bases, leaving 3 bases between them. In germline, CDR1 is DFQATT, CDR2 SNEGSKA (reference sequence). The CDR3 DNA sequence: TGCAGTGCTAGAACATACAATGAGCAGTTCTTC. It yields the protein CSARTYNEQFF.

The genes are TRBV7-8 and TRBJ2-7; D is unclear. This CDR3 spans 11 amino acids. The ends were cut back, 4 bases at V and 3 bases at J, with 4 bases in the middle. Germline V gene sequence: CDR1 SGHVS, CDR2 FQNEAQ. The CDR3 here is CASSSHYEQYF. DNA of the CDR3: TGTGCCAGCAGCTCGCACTACGAGCAGTACTTC.

The chain couples TRBV9 to TRBJ2-1; 8 positions match TRBD2. V shed 0 bases and J 6 bases; nucleotides not matched to a gene: 11. Germline CDR1 SGDLS, CDR2 YYNGEE. The CDR3 is 17 amino acids. The DNA of the CDR3 is TGTGCCAGCAGCGTAGAGGGTAGCGGGGCAAACCCCAATGAGCAGTTCTTC. Protein sequence: CASSVEGSGANPNEQFF.

This clone has more than one count but fewer than ten. J is TRBJ1-6 and V is TRBV15; D is unresolved. Per germline, CDR1 LNHNV and CDR2 YYDKDF (reference sequence). V lost 1 base and J 8 bases, leaving 12 bases between the germline ends. This CDR3 is built from 15 residues. CDR3 coding DNA: TGTGCCACCAGCAGAGTCGGGCCAGTTGATTCACCCCTCCACTTT. Protein: CATSRVGPVDSPLHF. Full variable domain (outside the CDR3, taken from reference TRBV15 and TRBJ1-6): DAMVIQNPRYQVTQFGKPVTLSCSQTLNHNVMYWYQQKSSQAPKLLFHYYDKDFNNEADTPDNFQSRRPNTSFCFLDIRSPGLGDTAMYLCATSRVGPVDSPLHFGNGTRLTVT.

This clone has just one count. V gene TRBV4-3 combines with J gene TRBJ1-1; D is unresolved. The V end lost 0 bases, the J end lost 7 bases, and 6 bases lay between the germline ends. Germline V lookup: CDR1 LGHNA, CDR2 YSLEER. There are 12 residues in the CDR3. The CDR3 is CASSQDFHEAFF. In nucleotides, the CDR3 is TGCGCCAGCAGCCAAGATTTTCATGAAGCTTTCTTT.

This rearrangement joins TRBV7-9 to TRBJ1-2; 8 bases are a match to TRBD1. Germline V gene lookup returns CDR1 SEHNR and CDR2 FQNEAQ (reference sequence). The ends lost 4 bases at V and 4 bases at J; junction bases unmatched: 5. The CDR3 has 14 residues. This chain's CDR3 is CASSSLDRAYGYTF. The DNA of the CDR3 is TGTGCCAGCAGCTCTCTGGACAGGGCCTATGGCTACACCTTC.

The J gene is TRBJ2-2, the V gene TRBV5-1; TRBD2 agrees at 7 bases. This CDR3 region has 16 residues. V trimming: 2 bases; J trimming: 1 base; junction bases outside the gene matches: 5. Per the germline V gene, CDR1 is SGHRS and CDR2 is YFSETQ. This chain's CDR3 is CASSFLTSRNTGELFF. The CDR3 DNA sequence: TGCGCCAGCAGCTTCTTGACTAGCCGGAACACCGGGGAGCTGTTTTTT.